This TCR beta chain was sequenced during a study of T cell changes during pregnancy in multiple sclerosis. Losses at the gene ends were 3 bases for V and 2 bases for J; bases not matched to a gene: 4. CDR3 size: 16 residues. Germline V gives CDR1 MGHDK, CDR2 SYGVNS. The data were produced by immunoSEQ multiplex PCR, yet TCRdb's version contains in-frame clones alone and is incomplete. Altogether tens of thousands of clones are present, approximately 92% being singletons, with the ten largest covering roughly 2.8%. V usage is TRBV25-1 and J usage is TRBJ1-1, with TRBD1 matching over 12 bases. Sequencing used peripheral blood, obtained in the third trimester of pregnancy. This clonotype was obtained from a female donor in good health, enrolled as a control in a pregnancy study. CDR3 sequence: CASSDPGTGGNTEAFF. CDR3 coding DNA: TGTGCCAGCAGTGACCCCGGGACAGGGGGCAACACTGAAGCTTTCTTT.